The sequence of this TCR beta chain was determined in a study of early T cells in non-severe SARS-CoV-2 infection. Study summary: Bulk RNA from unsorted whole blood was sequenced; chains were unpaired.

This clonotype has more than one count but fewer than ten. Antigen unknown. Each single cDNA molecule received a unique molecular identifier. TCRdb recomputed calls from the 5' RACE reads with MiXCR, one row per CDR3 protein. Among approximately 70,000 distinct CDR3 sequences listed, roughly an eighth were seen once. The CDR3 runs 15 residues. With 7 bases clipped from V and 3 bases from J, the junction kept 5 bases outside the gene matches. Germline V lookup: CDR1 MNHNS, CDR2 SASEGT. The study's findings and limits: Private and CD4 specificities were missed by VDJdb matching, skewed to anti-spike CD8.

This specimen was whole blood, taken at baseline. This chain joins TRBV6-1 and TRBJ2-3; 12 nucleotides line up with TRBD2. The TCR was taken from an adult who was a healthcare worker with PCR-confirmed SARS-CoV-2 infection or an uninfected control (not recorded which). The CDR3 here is CASNVLAGGTDTQYF. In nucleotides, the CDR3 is TGTGCCAGCAACGTACTAGCGGGGGGTACAGATACGCAGTATTTT.